This T cell receptor (beta chain) emerged from a study of blood T cell repertoires in COVID-19. Across the whole study: Whether acute or convalescent, the COVID-19 samples came from the United States, Italy and Spain.

CDR1 and CDR2 (germline): LGHDT, YNNKEL (reference sequence). The CDR3 loop spans 15 amino acids. V was clipped by 4 bases and J by 0 bases; unmatched bases: 3. As originally analysed: Amplification from reference gene primers served as the basis for estimated nucleated cell counts. Only in-frame clones appear in the TCRdb table, and some are missing; sequencing was by immunoSEQ multiplex PCR. V and J calls and clone size are given by that table; D and trimming were obtained from the DNA. The repertoire holds approximately 140,000 clones, roughly 89% seen once, with around 18% in the top ten. This sequence joins TRBV3-1 (or the pseudogene TRBV3-2) and TRBJ1-3; 7 positions match TRBD1. This sequence originates from a man over 45 with active or convalescent COVID-19. The sample was peripheral blood. CDR3 sequence: CASSPGTDSGNTIYF. The CDR3 DNA is TGTGCCAGCAGCCCCGGGACAGACTCTGGAAACACCATATATTTT.